The present entry profiles one T cell receptor (beta chain) with its context. The antigen is unknown. The CDR3 is 14 residues long. In germline, CDR1 is SGHVS, CDR2 FQNEAQ. V shed 1 base and J shed 0 bases, with 4 bases lying between them. Partitioning of CD4+ cells yielded a CD45RA+ naive subset and a CD45RA-negative memory subset. Assay execution took place at the deep level. On sorted subsets, replicate PCRs used about 0.2 ug DNA, or approximately 33,000 T cell genomes. The assay was immunoSEQ multiplex PCR, and TCRdb's table has in-frame clones only and misses some. The repertoire holds under 1,100,000 clones, about 75% seen once, with around 1.5% in the top ten. This sample stems from a study of shared clonotypes between healthy human individuals. Broader study findings: Even with large depth, rarefaction showed that sorted-subset sequencing was incomplete.

This chain links TRBV7-8 with TRBJ1-3; D is uncertain. This clonotype was obtained from a man between 18 and 35 years old in good health. Sequencing was performed on memory CD4+ T cells sorted from blood. Subset denoted: CD45RA-negative fraction. CDR3 in DNA: TGTGCCAGCAGCTTAGACCCCTCTGGAAACACCATATATTTT. Translating it yields CASSLDPSGNTIYF.